The 20 T cell receptor beta chains given below trace back to one sample, sequenced in a study of radiotherapy plus CTLA-4 blockade in lung cancer. The data were produced by immunoSEQ multiplex PCR, yet TCRdb's version contains in-frame clones alone and is incomplete. Among 25,000 to 35,000 clones listed, roughly four fifths were seen once. The material was peripheral blood, obtained from a patient treated with radiotherapy plus ipilimumab. The receptors here all came from a human donor with non-small cell lung cancer that progressed on radiotherapy plus ipilimumab.

This clone turned up a few times. The V and J genes are TRBV19 and TRBJ2-3; D possibly corresponds to TRBD2 (7 bases). CDR1 and CDR2 (germline): LNHDA, SQIVND (reference sequence). CDR3 length: 16 residues. Trimming took 1 base from V and 4 from J, leaving 15 bases between them. The CDR3 reads CASSIGGGAGADTQYF. CDR3 nucleotide sequence: TGTGCCAGTAGTATAGGAGGGGGGGCGGGTGCAGATACGCAGTATTTT.

The chain combines TRBV28 with TRBJ2-2, with 7 nucleotides matching TRBD1. Per germline, CDR1 MDHEN and CDR2 SYDVKM. The CDR3 is 14 amino acids. With 2 bases clipped from V and 6 bases from J, the junction kept 3 bases outside the gene matches. CDR3 residues: CASSLPDRAGELFF. The CDR3 region has the DNA TGTGCCAGCAGTTTACCAGACAGGGCCGGGGAGCTGTTTTTT.

The gene calls are TRBV27 and TRBJ1-3; 7 bases fit TRBD1. V shed 0 bases, J shed 7 bases, and the junction held 6 bases outside the gene matches. The CDR3 is 15 residues long. In germline, CDR1 is MNHEY, CDR2 SMNVEV (reference sequence). The CDR3 DNA is TGTGCCAGCAGTTTATCGCGACAGGGCGTGAACACCATATATTTT. This encodes CASSLSRQGVNTIYF.

This clone was detected a few times. The genes are TRBV29-1 and TRBJ1-1; possibly TRBD1 for D (6 bases). Trimming removed 3 bases at V and 1 base at J, with 9 bases between. The V gene's germline CDR1 is SQVTM and CDR2 ANQGSEA. The CDR3 extends over 13 amino acids. The CDR3 reads CSVERQANTEAFF. In DNA, the CDR3 is TGCAGCGTTGAGCGACAGGCGAACACTGAAGCTTTCTTT.

The chain is built from TRBV5-4 and TRBJ2-7; 10 nucleotides match TRBD2. The V and J ends lost 4 bases and 0 bases, in that order; junction bases with no gene match: 4. The CDR3 extends over 15 amino acids. CDR1 and CDR2 (germline): SGHNT, YYREEE (reference sequence). The CDR3 DNA sequence: TGTGCCAGCAGCGAGCCTAGCGGGGGCTCCTACGAGCAGTACTTC. Translating gives CASSEPSGGSYEQYF.

This chain joins TRBV6-6 and TRBJ1-2, with TRBD1 matching over 11 bases. The CDR3 has 15 residues. The junction had 0 bases not matched to a gene; V was cut back by 0 bases and J by 3 bases. Germline V CDR1 and CDR2: MNHNY, SVGAGI (reference sequence). DNA for the CDR3: TGTGCCAGCAGTTACTCGGGACAGGGGGACTATGGCTACACCTTC. Amino acid sequence: CASSYSGQGDYGYTF.

This rearrangement joins TRBV19 to TRBJ2-7; 11 bases are a match to TRBD2. CDR1 LNHDA and CDR2 SQIVND come from the germline V gene (reference sequence). The CDR3 spans 15 residues. Germline trimming cut 5 bases from V and 3 bases from J; bases unmatched to any gene: 6. CDR3 DNA sequence: TGTGCCAGTAGTGTCTCTAGCGGGGGGTTCTACGAGCAGTACTTC. It translates to CASSVSSGGFYEQYF.

The gene calls are TRBV5-8 and TRBJ2-3; the D gene is possibly TRBD2 (6 bases). CDR3 size: 16 residues. Trimming removed 0 bases from V and 6 bases from J, with 17 bases in between. Germline CDR1 is SGHTS and CDR2 is YDEGEE. CDR3 nucleotides: TGTGCCAGCAGCTTGGAGCAGCGGGTCTCCGGGGATACGCAGTATTTT. This gives the protein CASSLEQRVSGDTQYF.

The chain uses TRBV4-1 and TRBJ2-5; 7 bases align to TRBD2. The CDR3 is 16 amino acids. Germline V gives CDR1 MGHRA, CDR2 YSYEKL. V shed 1 base and J 4 bases; nucleotides not matched to a gene: 9. Written as DNA, the CDR3 is TGCGCCAGCAGCCAAGGGAACGGGGGGTTAGGAGAGACCCAGTACTTC. Its protein is CASSQGNGGLGETQYF.

The genes are TRBV9 and TRBJ1-2, with TRBD1 matching over 9 bases. The junction had 2 bases not matched to a gene; V was cut back by 0 bases and J by 5 bases. CDR3 size: 14 residues. Germline lookup yields CDR1 SGDLS and CDR2 YYNGEE. The CDR3 loop reads CASSVVGQGYGYTF. CDR3 nucleotides: TGTGCCAGCAGCGTAGTTGGACAGGGGTATGGCTACACCTTC. Full variable domain (rest looked up from reference TRBV9 and TRBJ1-2): DSGVTQTPKHLITATGQRVTLRCSPRSGDLSVYWYQQSLDQGLQFLIQYYNGEERAKGNILERFSAQQFPDLHSELNLSSLELGDSALYFCASSVVGQGYGYTFGSGTRLTVV.

The V call is TRBV19, the J call TRBJ1-1; 9 bases agree with TRBD1. CDR3 size: 14 residues. CDR1 and CDR2 (germline): LNHDA, SQIVND (reference sequence). After removal of 7 bases from V and 9 bases from J, the junction contained 12 bases not matched to a gene. CDR3 protein: CASTEFRTGVQAFF. CDR3 sequence (DNA): TGTGCCAGTACAGAATTTCGGACAGGGGTGCAAGCTTTCTTT. Full variable domain (missing parts from reference TRBV19 and TRBJ1-1): DGGITQSPKYLFRKEGQNVTLSCEQNLNHDAMYWYRQDPGQGLRLIYYSQIVNDFQKGDIAEGYSVSREKKESFPLTVTSAQKNPTAFYLCASTEFRTGVQAFFGQGTRLTVV.

This chain links TRBV5-4 with TRBJ2-5, with 11 bases matching TRBD2. V trimming: 4 bases; J trimming: 4 bases; junction bases outside the gene matches: 6. In germline, CDR1 is SGHNT, CDR2 YYREEE (reference sequence). The CDR3 contains 15 residues. The CDR3: CASSRPTSGGETQYF. The CDR3 DNA sequence: TGTGCCAGCAGCCGACCTACTAGCGGGGGAGAGACCCAGTACTTC.

The chain recombines TRBV4-1 with TRBJ1-2; D is possibly TRBD1 (5 bases). This CDR3 has 14 residues. Germline CDR1 and CDR2: MGHRA and YSYEKL. Trimming removed 0 bases from V and 2 bases from J, with 7 bases in between. CDR3 loop: CASSQDPGNYGYTF. The CDR3 DNA is TGCGCCAGCAGCCAAGATCCAGGGAACTATGGCTACACCTTC.

In this sample, this clone turned up a few times. The chain links TRBV18 to TRBJ2-7; 8 nucleotides agree with TRBD1. There are 13 residues in the CDR3. The trim removed 4 bases at V and 6 bases at J, leaving 5 bases unmatched. From germline, CDR1 is KGHSH and CDR2 LQKENI. CDR3 in amino acids: CASSLGQGGEQYF. The DNA for the CDR3 is TGTGCCAGCTCACTAGGACAGGGTGGCGAGCAGTACTTC.

V and J are TRBV10-3 and TRBJ1-2; the D is unclear. The ends were cut back, 3 bases at V and 2 bases at J, with 7 bases in the middle. The CDR3 runs 13 residues. Germline V lookup: CDR1 ENHRY, CDR2 SYGVKD. In DNA form, the CDR3 reads TGTGCCATCAGTGAAGGCAGGAACTATGGCTACACCTTC. Protein sequence: CAISEGRNYGYTF.

This rearrangement joins TRBV27 to TRBJ2-5; 10 positions agree with TRBD2. CDR1 and CDR2 from the germline V gene are MNHEY and SMNVEV (reference sequence). The CDR3 loop spans 15 amino acids. The CDR3 loop reads CTAGGAGGNQETQYF. The CDR3 bases are TGTACTGCGGGGGGAGCGGGGGGGAACCAAGAGACCCAGTACTTC.

The rearrangement uses TRBV2 and TRBJ2-1, with TRBD1 as a possible D gene (5 bases). Deletions cut 1 base from V and 4 bases from J, with 17 bases between. CDR1 and CDR2 (germline): SNHLY, FYNNEI. The CDR3 runs 17 residues. Here the CDR3 reads CASSEGGRGLKYNEQFF. The CDR3 DNA is TGTGCCAGCAGTGAAGGTGGAAGGGGCTTAAAGTACAATGAGCAGTTCTTC.

The chain recombines TRBV29-1 with TRBJ1-6; no definite D call. The germline V and J ends were trimmed by 6 bases and 8 bases, with 14 bases remaining between them. From germline, CDR1 is SQVTM and CDR2 ANQGSEA. The length of the CDR3 is 13 residues. CDR3 sequence: CSVPGTDHSPLHF. The CDR3 DNA reads TGCAGCGTCCCAGGCACAGATCATTCACCCCTCCACTTT.

This sequence joins TRBV9 and TRBJ1-2, with 10 bases identical to TRBD1. Germline trimming cut 3 bases from V and 3 bases from J; bases unmatched to any gene: 5. This CDR3 is 15 amino acids long. The germline V gene encodes CDR1 SGDLS and CDR2 YYNGEE. As DNA, the CDR3 is TGTGCCAGCAGCGCCGGGACAGGGGTTGACTATGGCTACACCTTC. Translated, it gives CASSAGTGVDYGYTF. The whole variable domain, remainder taken from reference TRBV9 and TRBJ1-2, is DSGVTQTPKHLITATGQRVTLRCSPRSGDLSVYWYQQSLDQGLQFLIQYYNGEERAKGNILERFSAQQFPDLHSELNLSSLELGDSALYFCASSAGTGVDYGYTFGSGTRLTVV.

This chain uses TRBV28 with TRBJ2-3; 7 bases map to TRBD2. V gave up 4 bases and J gave up 0 bases; unmatched junction bases: 10. The CDR3 totals 17 residues. The germline V gene encodes CDR1 MDHEN and CDR2 SYDVKM. The CDR3: CASSSPGTTLSTDTQYF. In DNA form, the CDR3 reads TGTGCCAGCAGTTCCCCCGGGACTACCCTTAGCACAGATACGCAGTATTTT.